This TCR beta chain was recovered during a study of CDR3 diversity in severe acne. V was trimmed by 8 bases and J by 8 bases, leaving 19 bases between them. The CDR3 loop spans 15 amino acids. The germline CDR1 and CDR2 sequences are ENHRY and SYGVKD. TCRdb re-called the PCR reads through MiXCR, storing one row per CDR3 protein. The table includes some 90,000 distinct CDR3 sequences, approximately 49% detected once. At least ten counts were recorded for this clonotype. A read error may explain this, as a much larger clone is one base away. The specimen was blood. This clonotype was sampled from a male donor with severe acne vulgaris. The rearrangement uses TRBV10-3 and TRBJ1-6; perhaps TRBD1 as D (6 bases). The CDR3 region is CAIGGDPGADSPLHF. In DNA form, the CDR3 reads TGTGCCATCGGGGGGGATCCAGGGGCGGATTCACCCCTCCACTTT.